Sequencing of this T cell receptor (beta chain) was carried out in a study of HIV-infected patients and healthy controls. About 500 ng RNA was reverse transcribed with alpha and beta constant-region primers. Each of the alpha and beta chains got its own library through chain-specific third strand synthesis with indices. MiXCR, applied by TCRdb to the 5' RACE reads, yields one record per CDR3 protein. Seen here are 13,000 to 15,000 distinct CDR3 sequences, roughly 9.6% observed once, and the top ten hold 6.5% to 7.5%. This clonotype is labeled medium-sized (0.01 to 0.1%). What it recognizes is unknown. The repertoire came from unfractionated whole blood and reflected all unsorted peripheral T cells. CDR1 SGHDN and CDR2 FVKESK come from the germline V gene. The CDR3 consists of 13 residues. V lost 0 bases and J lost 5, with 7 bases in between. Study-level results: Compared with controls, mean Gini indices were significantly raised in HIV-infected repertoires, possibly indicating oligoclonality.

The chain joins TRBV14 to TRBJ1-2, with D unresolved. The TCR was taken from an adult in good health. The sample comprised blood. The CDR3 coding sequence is TGTGCCAGCAGCCAAGAGATCGGGTATGGCTACACCTTC. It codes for CASSQEIGYGYTF.